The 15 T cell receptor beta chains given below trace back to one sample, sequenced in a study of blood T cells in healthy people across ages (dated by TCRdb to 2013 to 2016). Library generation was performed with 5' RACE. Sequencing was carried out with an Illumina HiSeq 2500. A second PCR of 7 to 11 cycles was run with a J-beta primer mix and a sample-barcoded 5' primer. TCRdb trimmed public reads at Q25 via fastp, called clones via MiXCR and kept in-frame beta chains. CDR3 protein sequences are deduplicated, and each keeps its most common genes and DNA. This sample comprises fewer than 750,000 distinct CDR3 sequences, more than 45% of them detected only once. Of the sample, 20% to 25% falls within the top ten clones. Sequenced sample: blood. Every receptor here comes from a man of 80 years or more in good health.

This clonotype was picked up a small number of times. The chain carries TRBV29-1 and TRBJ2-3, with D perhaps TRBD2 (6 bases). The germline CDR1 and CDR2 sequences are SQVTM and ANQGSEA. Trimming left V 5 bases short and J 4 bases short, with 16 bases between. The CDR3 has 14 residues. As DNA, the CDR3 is TGCAGCGTTAAGGGAGGTTCAAGAGCAGATACGCAGTATTTT. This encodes CSVKGGSRADTQYF.

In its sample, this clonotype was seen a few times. The CDR3 spells CSSLQGIRETQYF. The DNA of the CDR3 is TGCAGTTCTCTTCAGGGAATTCGAGAGACCCAGTACTTC. J is TRBJ2-5 and V is TRBV20-1; perhaps TRBD1 as D (5 bases). V was cut by 8 bases and J by 4 bases, with 17 bases left in between. This CDR3 contains 13 residues. Germline V gene lookup returns CDR1 DFQATT and CDR2 SNEGSKA (reference sequence).

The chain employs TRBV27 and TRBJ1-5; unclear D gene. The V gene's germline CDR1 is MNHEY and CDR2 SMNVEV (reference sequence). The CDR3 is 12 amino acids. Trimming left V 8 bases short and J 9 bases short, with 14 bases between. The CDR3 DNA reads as TGTGCCAGCTGCGCGCCCGGCGGGCCCCAGCATTTT. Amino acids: CASCAPGGPQHF.

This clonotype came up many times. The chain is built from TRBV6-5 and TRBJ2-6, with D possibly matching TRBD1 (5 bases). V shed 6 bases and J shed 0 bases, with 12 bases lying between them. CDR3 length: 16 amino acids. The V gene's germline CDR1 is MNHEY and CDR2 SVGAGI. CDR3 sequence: CASSRDSFSGANVLTF. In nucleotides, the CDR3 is TGTGCCAGCAGCCGAGACAGTTTCTCTGGGGCCAACGTCCTGACTTTC.

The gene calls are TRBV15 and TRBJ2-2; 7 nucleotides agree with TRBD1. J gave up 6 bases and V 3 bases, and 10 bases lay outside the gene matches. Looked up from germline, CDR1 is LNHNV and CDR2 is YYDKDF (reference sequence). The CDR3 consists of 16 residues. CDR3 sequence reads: CATSRTKGQWSGELFF. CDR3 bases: TGTGCCACCAGCAGGACAAAGGGACAGTGGTCCGGGGAGCTGTTTTTT. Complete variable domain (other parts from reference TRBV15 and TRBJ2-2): DAMVIQNPRYQVTQFGKPVTLSCSQTLNHNVMYWYQQKSSQAPKLLFHYYDKDFNNEADTPDNFQSRRPNTSFCFLDIRSPGLGDTAMYLCATSRTKGQWSGELFFGEGSRLTVL.

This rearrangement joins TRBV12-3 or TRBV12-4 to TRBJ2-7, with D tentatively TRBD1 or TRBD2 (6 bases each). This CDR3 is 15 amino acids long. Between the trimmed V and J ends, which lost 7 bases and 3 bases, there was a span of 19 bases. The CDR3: CASIQQGGSHYEQYF. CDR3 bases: TGTGCCAGCATCCAACAAGGGGGGTCCCACTACGAGCAGTACTTC.

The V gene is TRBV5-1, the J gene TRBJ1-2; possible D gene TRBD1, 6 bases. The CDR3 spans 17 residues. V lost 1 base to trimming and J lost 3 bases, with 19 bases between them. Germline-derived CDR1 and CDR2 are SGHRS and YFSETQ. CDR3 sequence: CASSLSGGAGPDYGYTF. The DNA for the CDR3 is TGCGCCAGCAGCTTGTCCGGGGGCGCGGGTCCAGACTATGGCTACACCTTC.

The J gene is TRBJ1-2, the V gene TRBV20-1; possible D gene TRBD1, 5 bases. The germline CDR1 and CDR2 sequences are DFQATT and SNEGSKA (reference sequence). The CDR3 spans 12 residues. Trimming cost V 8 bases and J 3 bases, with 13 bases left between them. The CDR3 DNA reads TGCAGTACTGGGACCTCCGACTATGGCTACACCTTC. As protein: CSTGTSDYGYTF.

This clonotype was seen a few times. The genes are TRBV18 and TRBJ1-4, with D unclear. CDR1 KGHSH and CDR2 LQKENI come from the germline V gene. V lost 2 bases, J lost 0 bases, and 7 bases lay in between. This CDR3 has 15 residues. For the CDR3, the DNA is TGTGCCAGCTCACCAGAGTTATCAACTAATGAAAAACTGTTTTTT. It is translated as CASSPELSTNEKLFF.

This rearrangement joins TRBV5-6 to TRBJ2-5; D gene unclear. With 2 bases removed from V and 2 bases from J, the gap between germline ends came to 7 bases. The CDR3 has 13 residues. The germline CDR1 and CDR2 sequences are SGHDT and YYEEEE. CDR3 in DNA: TGTGCCAGCAGCTTCGGCGAACAAGAGACCCAGTACTTC. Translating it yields CASSFGEQETQYF.

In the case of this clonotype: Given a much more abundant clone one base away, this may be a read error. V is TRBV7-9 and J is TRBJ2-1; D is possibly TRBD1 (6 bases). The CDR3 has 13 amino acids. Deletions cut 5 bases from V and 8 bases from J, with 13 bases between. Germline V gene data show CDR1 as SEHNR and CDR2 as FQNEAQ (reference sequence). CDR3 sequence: CASSLRSGDEQFF. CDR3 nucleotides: TGTGCCAGCAGCCTCCGTTCAGGGGATGAGCAGTTCTTC.

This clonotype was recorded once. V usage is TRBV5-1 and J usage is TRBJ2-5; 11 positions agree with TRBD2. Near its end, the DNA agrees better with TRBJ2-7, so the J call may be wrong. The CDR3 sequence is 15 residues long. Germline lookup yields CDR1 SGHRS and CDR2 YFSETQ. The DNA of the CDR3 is TGCGCCAGCAGCTTACTAGCGGGGGTCGCCTACGAGCAGTACTTC. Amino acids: CASSLLAGVAYEQYF.

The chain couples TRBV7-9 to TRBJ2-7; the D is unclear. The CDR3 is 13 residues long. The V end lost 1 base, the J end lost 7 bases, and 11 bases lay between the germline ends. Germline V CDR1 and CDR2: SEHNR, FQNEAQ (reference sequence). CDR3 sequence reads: CASSLVRHEEQYF. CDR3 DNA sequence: TGTGCCAGCAGCTTAGTTCGGCACGAGGAGCAGTACTTC.

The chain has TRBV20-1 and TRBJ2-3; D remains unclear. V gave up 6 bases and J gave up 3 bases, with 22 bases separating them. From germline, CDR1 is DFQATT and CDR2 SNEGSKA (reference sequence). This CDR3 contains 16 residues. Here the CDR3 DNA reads TGCAGTGCAACGAACCGGGCTCACTCACGGACAGATACGCAGTATTTT. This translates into CSATNRAHSRTDTQYF.

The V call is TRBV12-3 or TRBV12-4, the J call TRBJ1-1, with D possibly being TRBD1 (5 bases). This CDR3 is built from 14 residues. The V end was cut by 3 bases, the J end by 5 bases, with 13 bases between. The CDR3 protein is CASSFREKGTEAFF. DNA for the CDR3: TGTGCCAGCAGTTTCAGGGAGAAGGGGACTGAAGCTTTCTTT.